The present entry profiles one T cell receptor beta chain with its context. Germline V gene data show CDR1 as SGHRS and CDR2 as YFSETQ. This CDR3 comprises 16 residues. After removal of 5 bases from V and 3 bases from J, the junction contained 12 bases not matched to a gene. This sample stems from a study of blood T cell repertoires in COVID-19. Study-level information: The United States, Italy and Spain supplied acute and convalescent COVID-19 samples. T cells, B-cell-depleted T cells, or PBMCs provided the cDNA or gDNA that served as material.

As processed by the authors: Estimation of nucleated cell counts was performed using reference gene primer amplification. Method: immunoSEQ multiplex PCR; TCRdb's copy keeps in-frame clones and lacks some. The V and J calls and clone size were taken over from that table, and D and trimming were inferred from the DNA. This sample has about 380,000 clones; roughly 77% occur once, and the top ten carry 1.1%. The V gene is TRBV5-1, the J gene TRBJ1-1; 8 positions match TRBD1. Material for sequencing was peripheral blood. The sequence was obtained from a human donor with acute or convalescent COVID-19. The donor label of this sample is uncertain. CDR3 bases: TGCGCCAGCAGTTTAAGGGACAGGACTGGGGACACTGAAGCTTTCTTT. It yields the protein CASSLRDRTGDTEAFF.